This T cell receptor beta chain was recovered during a study of shared clonotypes between healthy human individuals. Sequenced by immunoSEQ multiplex PCR; TCRdb stores in-frame clones only, minus some. The table includes roughly 1.4 million clones, 98% detected once. CDR3 size: 13 residues. V was clipped by 8 bases and J by 5 bases, with 13 bases between them. Germline V CDR1 and CDR2: MNHEY, SVGAGI. Donors had no recently reported acute infections or vaccinations and were HIV-negative. The V and J genes are TRBV6-5 and TRBJ1-5, with TRBD1 as a possible D gene (6 bases). The source of this sequence is a man aged 25-40 years in good health. Sequencing was carried out using naive CD4+ T cells sorted from blood. The subset: CD45RA+ positively selected. CDR3 sequence: CASWGAVDQPQHF. The CDR3 region has the DNA TGTGCCAGCTGGGGGGCAGTCGATCAGCCCCAGCATTTT.